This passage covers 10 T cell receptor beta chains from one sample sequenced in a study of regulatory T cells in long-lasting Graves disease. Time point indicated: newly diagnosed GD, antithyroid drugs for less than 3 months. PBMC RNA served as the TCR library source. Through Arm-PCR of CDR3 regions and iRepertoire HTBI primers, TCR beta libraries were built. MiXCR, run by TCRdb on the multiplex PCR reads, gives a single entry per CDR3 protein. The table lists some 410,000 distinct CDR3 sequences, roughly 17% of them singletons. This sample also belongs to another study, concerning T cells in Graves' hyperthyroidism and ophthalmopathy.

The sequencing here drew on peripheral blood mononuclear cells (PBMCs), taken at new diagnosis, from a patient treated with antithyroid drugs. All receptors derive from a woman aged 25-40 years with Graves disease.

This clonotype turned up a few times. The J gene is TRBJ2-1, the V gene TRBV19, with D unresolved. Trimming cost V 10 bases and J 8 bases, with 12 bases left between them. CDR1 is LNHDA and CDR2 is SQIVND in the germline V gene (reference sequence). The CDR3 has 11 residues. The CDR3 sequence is CATGPWDEQFF. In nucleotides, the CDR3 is TGTGCCACCGGACCTTGGGATGAGCAGTTCTTC.

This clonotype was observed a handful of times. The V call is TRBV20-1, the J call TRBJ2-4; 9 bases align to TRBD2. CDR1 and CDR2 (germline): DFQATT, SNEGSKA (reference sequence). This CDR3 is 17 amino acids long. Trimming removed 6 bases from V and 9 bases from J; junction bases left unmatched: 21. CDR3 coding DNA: TGCAGTGCCCCAGGACGATACCAGCGGGAGGCCCGGGGCATTCAGTACTTC. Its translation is CSAPGRYQREARGIQYF.

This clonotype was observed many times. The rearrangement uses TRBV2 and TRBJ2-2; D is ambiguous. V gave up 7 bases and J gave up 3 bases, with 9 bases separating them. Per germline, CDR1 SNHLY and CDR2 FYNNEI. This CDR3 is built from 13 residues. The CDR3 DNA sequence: TGTGCCAGCATTCTTTTTGACACCGGGGAGCTGTTTTTT. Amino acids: CASILFDTGELFF.

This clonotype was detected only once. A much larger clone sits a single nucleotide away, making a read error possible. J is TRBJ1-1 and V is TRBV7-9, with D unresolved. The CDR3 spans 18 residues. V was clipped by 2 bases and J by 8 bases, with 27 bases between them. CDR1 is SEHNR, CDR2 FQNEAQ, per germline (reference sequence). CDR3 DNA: TGTGCCAGCAGCTTACTCTCAGGTTCGCCGAAATCCAAAGGGGAAGCTTTCTTT. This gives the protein CASSLLSGSPKSKGEAFF.

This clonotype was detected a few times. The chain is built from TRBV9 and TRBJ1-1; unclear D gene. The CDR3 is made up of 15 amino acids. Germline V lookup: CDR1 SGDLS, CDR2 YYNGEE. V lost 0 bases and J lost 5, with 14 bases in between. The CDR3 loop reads CASSVGSGVGTEAFF. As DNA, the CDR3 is TGTGCCAGCAGCGTAGGGAGCGGGGTTGGAACTGAAGCTTTCTTT.

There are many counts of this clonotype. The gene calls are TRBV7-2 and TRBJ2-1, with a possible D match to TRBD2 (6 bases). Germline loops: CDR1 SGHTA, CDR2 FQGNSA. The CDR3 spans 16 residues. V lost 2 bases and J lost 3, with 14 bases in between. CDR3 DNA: TGTGCCAGCAGCTTAACTTTCGGGGGAATCTACAATGAGCAGTTCTTC. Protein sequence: CASSLTFGGIYNEQFF.

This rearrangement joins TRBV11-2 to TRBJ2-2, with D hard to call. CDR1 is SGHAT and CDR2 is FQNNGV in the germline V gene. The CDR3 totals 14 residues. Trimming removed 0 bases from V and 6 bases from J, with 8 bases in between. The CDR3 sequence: CASSLEPVAGELFF. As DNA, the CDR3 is TGTGCCAGCAGCTTAGAACCTGTTGCCGGGGAGCTGTTTTTT.

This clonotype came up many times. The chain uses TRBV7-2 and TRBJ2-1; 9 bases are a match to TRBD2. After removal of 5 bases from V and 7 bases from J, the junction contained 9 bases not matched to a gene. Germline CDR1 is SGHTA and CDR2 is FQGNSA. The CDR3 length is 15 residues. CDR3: CASSLNRGRVNEQFF. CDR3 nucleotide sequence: TGTGCCAGCAGCCTGAATCGCGGGAGGGTGAATGAGCAGTTCTTC.

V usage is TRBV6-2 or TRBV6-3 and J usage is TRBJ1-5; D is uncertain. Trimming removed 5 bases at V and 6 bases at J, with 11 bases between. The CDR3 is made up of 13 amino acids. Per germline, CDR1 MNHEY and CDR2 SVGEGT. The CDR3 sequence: CASSDEVGQPQHF. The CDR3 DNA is TGTGCCAGCAGTGACGAGGTGGGTCAGCCCCAGCATTTT.

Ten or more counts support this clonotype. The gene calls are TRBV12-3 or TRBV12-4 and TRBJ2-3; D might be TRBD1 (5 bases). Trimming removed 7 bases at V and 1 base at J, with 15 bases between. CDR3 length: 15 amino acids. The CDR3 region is CASNVRQFRTDTQYF. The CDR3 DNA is TGTGCCAGCAACGTCAGACAGTTTCGCACAGATACGCAGTATTTT.